This T cell receptor beta chain was profiled in a study of spatial heterogeneity in lung cancer. The J segment lost 0 bases and the V segment lost 5 bases, leaving 3 bases of the junction unmatched. CDR1 LNHNV and CDR2 YYDKDF come from the germline V gene (reference sequence). The CDR3 is made up of 15 amino acids. Every individual TCR cDNA molecule carried its own unique molecular identifier, which allowed correction of PCR and sequencing errors. In TCRdb, the 5' RACE reads were re-called with MiXCR into one record per CDR3 protein. The sample includes around 60,000 distinct CDR3 sequences, approximately 8% of them seen just once. In its sample, this clonotype was seen a few times. Described time point: sample taken at primary tumor resection. Unsorted whole RNA of tumor, nontumor lung or frozen PBMC was sequenced. The cohort: about 79 early-stage, untreated non-small cell lung cancer patients.

The sequenced sample was PBMCs, obtained at surgery. V usage is TRBV15 and J usage is TRBJ2-3; TRBD1 agrees at 9 bases. This clonotype was sampled from a female donor with early-stage non-small cell lung cancer. The CDR3 reads CATSQGQGSTDTQYF. The CDR3 coding sequence is TGTGCCACCAGCCAGGGACAGGGAAGCACAGATACGCAGTATTTT. The full variable domain, in which reference TRBV15 and TRBJ2-3 provide the parts outside the CDR3, is DAMVIQNPRYQVTQFGKPVTLSCSQTLNHNVMYWYQQKSSQAPKLLFHYYDKDFNNEADTPDNFQSRRPNTSFCFLDIRSPGLGDTAMYLCATSQGQGSTDTQYFGPGTRLTVL.